This is a list of T cell receptor beta chains from one sample in a study of PD-1 blockade in classical Hodgkin lymphoma. The repertoire was sequenced with immunoSEQ multiplex PCR; TCRdb's copy has only in-frame clones and lacks some. The sample lists around 13,000 clones; approximately 80% were seen once. The material sequenced was peripheral blood mononuclear cells (PBMCs), taken before the fourth cycle of nivolumab. The receptors were gathered from a human donor with classical Hodgkin lymphoma. CDR3s include the opening cysteine and the closing phenylalanine or tryptophan. A D gene is named only where the DNA matches it firmly. Size is omitted from some rows. Given values are once, few, many or a class for expanded clones.

d_gene,v_gene,abundance,j_gene,CDR3aa,CDR3nt
TRBD1,TRBV5-1,.,TRBJ2-5,CASSGSGGAETQYF,TGCGCCAGCAGCGGATCAGGGGGCGCGGAGACCCAGTACTTC
.,TRBV6-5,.,TRBJ2-1,CASSYGWNSGEASFF,TGTGCCAGCAGTTACGGTTGGAATTCGGGAGAGGCTTCCTTCTTC
.,TRBV12-5,.,TRBJ1-2,CASGFKRNYGYTF,TGTGCTAGTGGTTTCAAGAGGAACTATGGCTACACCTTC
.,TRBV5-6,once,TRBJ2-1,CASSLDTRQQFF,TGTGCCAGCAGCTTGGACACTCGACAGCAGTTCTTC
.,TRBV27,.,TRBJ1-5,CASRQAGGNQPQHF,TGTGCCAGCAGACAAGCGGGGGGCAATCAGCCCCAGCATTTT
TRBD1,TRBV4-3,.,TRBJ1-1,CASSQGTGEGAFF,TGCGCCAGCAGCCAAGGGACAGGGGAGGGGGCTTTCTTT
.,TRBV28,.,TRBJ1-5,CASSLLGRSGQPQHF,TGTGCCAGCAGTTTATTGGGGAGGTCGGGTCAGCCCCAGCATTTT
.,TRBV6-1,.,TRBJ2-2,CASSAWQIVNTGELFF,TGTGCCAGCAGTGCGTGGCAGATTGTAAACACCGGGGAGCTGTTTTTT
.,TRBV7-9,once,TRBJ2-7,CASSADQEDEQYF,TGTGCCAGCAGCGCAGACCAAGAGGACGAGCAGTACTTC
TRBD2,TRBV4-1,few,TRBJ2-5,CASSQTPSGGVMETQYF,TGCGCCAGCAGCCAAACACCAAGCGGGGGGGTAATGGAGACCCAGTACTTC
TRBD1,TRBV4-3,.,TRBJ1-6,CASSQEAGTGYHSPLHF,TGCGCCAGCAGCCAAGAAGCAGGGACAGGGTATCATTCACCCCTCCACTTT
TRBD1,TRBV14,.,TRBJ2-3,CASSRRQGGDTQYF,TGTGCCAGCAGCCGCCGACAGGGCGGAGATACGCAGTATTTT
.,TRBV7-9,.,TRBJ1-1,CASNTVGGRNTEAFF,TGTGCCAGCAACACCGTGGGGGGCAGGAACACTGAAGCTTTCTTT
TRBD1,TRBV19,.,TRBJ1-1,CASSRDREGTEAFF,TGTGCCAGTAGTAGGGACAGGGAAGGCACTGAAGCTTTCTTT
.,TRBV6-1,.,TRBJ2-7,CASSVQGTYLYEQYF,TGTGCCAGCAGTGTCCAAGGGACTTACCTCTACGAGCAGTACTTC
TRBD1,TRBV7-8,.,TRBJ2-7,CASSRRIGQAYEQYF,TGTGCCAGCAGCCGGCGGATAGGACAGGCCTACGAGCAGTACTTC
.,TRBV5-5,.,TRBJ2-7,CASSRWGLGRSYEQYF,TGTGCCAGCAGCCGGTGGGGGCTGGGCCGGTCCTACGAGCAGTACTTC
.,TRBV7-2,.,TRBJ2-7,CASSKPVLYEQYF,TGTGCCAGCTCTAAGCCTGTACTCTACGAGCAGTACTTC
.,TRBV5-4,once,TRBJ1-5,CASSSPDIIVNQPQHF,TGTGCCAGCAGCTCCCCGGACATTATCGTCAATCAGCCCCAGCATTTT
.,TRBV28,.,TRBJ2-1,CASSPGSSYNEQFF,TGTGCCAGCAGCCCGGGCAGTTCCTACAATGAGCAGTTCTTC
TRBD2,TRBV7-8,.,TRBJ2-1,CASSRRGGAYNEQFF,TGTGCCAGCAGTCGTCGCGGGGGGGCCTACAATGAGCAGTTCTTC
TRBD2,TRBV4-3,once,TRBJ2-1,CASSLRTSGVYNEQFF,TGCGCCAGCAGCCTCCGGACTAGCGGGGTTTACAATGAGCAGTTCTTC
.,TRBV5-6,.,TRBJ1-2,CASSLAGGAADYGYTF,TGTGCCAGCAGCTTGGCCGGCGGGGCGGCGGACTATGGCTACACCTTC
.,TRBV7-2,.,TRBJ1-5,CASSLEAISNQPQHF,TGTGCCAGCAGTTTAGAGGCCATTTCTAATCAGCCCCAGCATTTT
TRBD1,TRBV10-3,.,TRBJ1-1,CASSPTGMNTEAFF,TGTGCCAGCAGCCCGACAGGGATGAACACTGAAGCTTTCTTT
.,TRBV4-1,.,TRBJ1-2,CASSGQQGYYGYTF,TGCGCCAGCAGCGGGCAACAGGGCTACTATGGCTACACCTTC
.,TRBV19,.,TRBJ1-4,CASSSGQLATNEKLFF,TGTGCCAGTAGCTCGGGACAACTTGCAACTAATGAAAAACTGTTTTTT
.,TRBV4-3,.,TRBJ2-5,CASSRTEQETQYF,TGCGCCAGCAGCCGAACAGAACAAGAGACCCAGTACTTC
TRBD1,TRBV2,.,TRBJ1-2,CASSRGQGGYYGYTF,TGTGCCAGCAGCCGAGGACAGGGGGGCTACTATGGCTACACCTTC
TRBD1,TRBV5-4,.,TRBJ1-5,CASSLAGGGNQPQHF,TGTGCCAGCAGCTTGGCAGGGGGTGGCAATCAGCCCCAGCATTTT
.,TRBV4-2,.,TRBJ1-4,CASSQDGHIGEKLFF,TGTGCCAGCAGCCAAGATGGCCACATAGGGGAAAAACTGTTTTTT
.,TRBV6-6,few,TRBJ2-1,CASSSQWGYNEQFF,TGTGCCAGCAGTTCGCAGTGGGGCTACAATGAGCAGTTCTTC
.,TRBV5-1,few,TRBJ2-3,CASSLAITSTDTQYF,TGCGCCAGCAGCTTGGCCATCACATCCACAGATACGCAGTATTTT
TRBD1,TRBV28,.,TRBJ1-1,CASLDRASEAFF,TGTGCCAGCCTGGACAGGGCCTCTGAAGCTTTCTTT
.,TRBV25-1,.,TRBJ2-7,CASSEYLGEQYF,TGTGCCAGCAGTGAATATCTGGGCGAGCAGTACTTC
TRBD1,TRBV7-2,.,TRBJ1-2,CASSLVGTGGGSNYGYTF,TGTGCCAGCAGCTTAGTTGGGACAGGGGGCGGCTCTAACTATGGCTACACCTTC
.,TRBV19,.,TRBJ2-1,CASSSAGTQGGNEQFF,TGTGCCAGTAGTTCAGCCGGGACACAGGGAGGCAATGAGCAGTTCTTC
.,TRBV28,medium-sized,TRBJ2-1,CASSSLRRGSLDNEQFF,TGTGCCAGCAGTTCCCTCCGCAGGGGAAGCCTTGACAATGAGCAGTTCTTC
.,TRBV14,few,TRBJ2-7,CASSQFRDQQYF,TGTGCCAGCAGCCAATTTCGGGACCAGCAGTACTTC
TRBD1,TRBV4-3,.,TRBJ1-4,CASSQAGQGETNEKLFF,TGCGCCAGCAGCCAGGCAGGACAGGGGGAAACTAATGAAAAACTGTTTTTT